These 9 T cell receptor beta chains were sequenced from one sample in a study of CD8 T cells in ankylosing spondylitis. MiXCR, applied by TCRdb to the 5' RACE reads, yields one record per CDR3 protein. The sample carries 300,000 to 350,000 distinct CDR3 sequences, roughly 20% recorded once. The specimen sequenced was blood, either unsorted or a sorted T cell fraction (not recorded which). Receptors originate from a female donor with ankylosing spondylitis or in good health (not recorded which).

DNA of the CDR3: TGTGCCAGCAGTTTCCGGCGGCCGGTTCTCTACGAGCAGTACTTC. Encoded protein: CASSFRRPVLYEQYF. The chain recombines TRBV28 with TRBJ2-7; D not resolved. This CDR3 spans 15 amino acids. CDR1 is MDHEN, CDR2 SYDVKM, per germline. Deletions cut 3 bases from V and 3 bases from J, with 15 bases between.

The chain couples TRBV2 to TRBJ2-5, with a weak D call TRBD2 (6 bases). Trimming took 6 bases from V and 7 from J, leaving 18 bases between them. Germline CDR1 SNHLY, CDR2 FYNNEI. The CDR3 sequence is 14 residues long. The CDR3 protein is CASSETSPGGTQYF. CDR3 in DNA: TGTGCCAGCAGCGAAACTAGCCCCGGGGGGACCCAGTACTTC.

The V and J genes are TRBV15 and TRBJ2-2, with D perhaps being TRBD1 or TRBD2 (5 bases each). CDR1 and CDR2 (germline): LNHNV, YYDKDF (reference sequence). The V and J ends lost 0 bases and 3 bases respectively, with 11 bases between them. This CDR3 spans 16 amino acids. The CDR3 nucleotides read TGTGCCACCAGCAGAGATCGGGGCAGGGACACCGGGGAGCTGTTTTTT. This encodes CATSRDRGRDTGELFF.

The V and J genes are TRBV20-1 and TRBJ2-3; D gene ambiguous. Trimming took off 3 bases at V and 1 base at J, with 8 bases between the two ends. CDR3 length: 13 amino acids. The germline V gene encodes CDR1 DFQATT and CDR2 SNEGSKA (reference sequence). Here the CDR3 reads CSARGMGTDTQYF. Written as DNA, the CDR3 is TGCAGTGCTAGGGGGATGGGCACAGATACGCAGTATTTT.

This clonotype was observed at least ten times. This chain's CDR3 is CASSQGLWSGYTF. As DNA, the CDR3 is TGTGCCAGCAGCCAAGGCCTGTGGAGTGGCTACACCTTC. The chain uses TRBV3-1 and TRBJ1-2; the D is unclear. CDR1 and CDR2 from the germline V gene are LGHDT and YNNKEL (reference sequence). The CDR3 totals 13 residues. Between the trimmed V and J ends, which lost 1 base and 7 bases, there was a span of 10 bases.

The J gene is TRBJ2-3, the V gene TRBV10-3; 9 bases map to TRBD2. This CDR3 region has 14 residues. Per the germline V gene, CDR1 is ENHRY and CDR2 is SYGVKD. Losses at the gene ends were 6 bases for V and 1 base for J; bases not matched to a gene: 2. CDR3 sequence: CAIRLAGGTDTQYF. The DNA for the CDR3 is TGTGCCATCAGGTTAGCGGGAGGCACAGATACGCAGTATTTT.

This clonotype was counted a few times. This chain links TRBV10-3 with TRBJ2-1; TRBD1 matches 9 bases. The germline gives CDR1 ENHRY, CDR2 SYGVKD. This CDR3 has 13 amino acids. With V trimmed by 10 bases and J by 9 bases, 10 bases remained unmatched. CDR3 loop: CASTGTGIVEQFF. The CDR3 nucleotides read TGTGCCAGTACCGGGACAGGGATAGTTGAGCAGTTCTTC.

This clonotype occurred a few times. The rearrangement uses TRBV6-4 and TRBJ2-1, with 9 bases lining up with TRBD1. V trimming: 8 bases; J trimming: 7 bases; junction bases outside the gene matches: 12. The CDR3 consists of 15 residues. Looked up from germline, CDR1 is MRHNA and CDR2 is SNTAGT. CDR3 sequence reads: CASGGGTGPRNEQFF. In DNA, the CDR3 is TGTGCCAGCGGGGGGGGGACAGGGCCCCGGAATGAGCAGTTCTTC.

In this sample, this clonotype turned up many times. The junction departs from the called germline gene at one end, perhaps through a read error. The gene calls are TRBV2 and TRBJ2-7, with a weak D call TRBD2 (6 bases). There are 15 residues in the CDR3. The germline V gene encodes CDR1 SNHLY and CDR2 FYNNEI. This chain's CDR3 is CASSIIRDRATGADF. CDR3 bases: TGTGCCAGCAGTATTATCCGGGACCGGGCGACGGGAGCTGACTTC.